Each of the 21 T cell receptor beta chains below was sequenced from the same sample in a study of blood T cell repertoires in COVID-19. Profiling relied on immunoSEQ multiplex PCR, and the TCRdb table lists in-frame clones only, not all of them. The sample consists of 150,000 to 200,000 clones, about 86% of them appearing once. Specimen: PBMCs or T cells enriched from blood (not recorded which). These receptors originate from a woman in her forties or fifties in a cohort exposed to, infected with or recovered from COVID-19 (not recorded which).

This clone turned up a few times. The chain joins TRBV2 to TRBJ1-1; 7 bases are shared with TRBD1. The V gene end was trimmed by 9 bases and the J gene end by 4 bases; junction bases not matched to a gene: 20. Per germline, CDR1 SNHLY and CDR2 FYNNEI. The CDR3 totals 17 residues. CDR3 in DNA: TGTGCCAGTTCGGGCAGTAAAAAGGGGGCTAAGGGCACTGAAGCTTTCTTT. This translates into CASSGSKKGAKGTEAFF.

J is TRBJ2-3 and V is TRBV29-1; a possible D gene is TRBD2 (6 bases). Looked up from germline, CDR1 is SQVTM and CDR2 is ANQGSEA. The length of the CDR3 is 14 residues. V dropped 4 bases and J dropped 0 bases, with 11 bases sitting between them. For the CDR3, the DNA is TGCAGCGTTGTCGGAGGACTAAGCACAGATACGCAGTATTTT. Translating gives CSVVGGLSTDTQYF.

The chain recombines TRBV3-1 (or the pseudogene TRBV3-2) with TRBJ2-3; a weak D match, TRBD1 (5 bases). Germline loops: CDR1 LGHDT, CDR2 YNNKEL (reference sequence). V lost 4 bases, J lost 0 bases, and 11 bases lay in between. This CDR3 is built from 15 residues. CDR3 amino acids: CASSPRQRSTDTQYF. The CDR3 nucleotides read TGTGCCAGCAGCCCCAGACAGCGTAGCACAGATACGCAGTATTTT.

The chain links TRBV25-1 to TRBJ2-7; D perhaps matches TRBD1 (5 bases). Per the germline V gene, CDR1 is MGHDK and CDR2 is SYGVNS. The CDR3 extends over 12 amino acids. V lost 8 bases to trimming and J lost 0 bases, with 8 bases between them. CDR3 sequence: CASSQDSYEQYF. Written as DNA, the CDR3 is TGTGCCAGCTCACAGGACTCCTACGAGCAGTACTTC.

The rearrangement links TRBV7-9 to TRBJ2-2, with 9 bases fitting TRBD1. The CDR3 extends over 15 amino acids. The V gene's germline CDR1 is SEHNR and CDR2 FQNEAQ (reference sequence). V shed 5 bases and J 7 bases; nucleotides not matched to a gene: 8. The CDR3 spells CASSPGQGRHGELFF. The CDR3 DNA follows: TGTGCCAGCAGCCCGGGACAGGGTCGTCACGGGGAGCTGTTTTTT.

This rearrangement joins TRBV2 to TRBJ2-1; 12 positions match TRBD2. V gave up 7 bases and J gave up 9 bases; unmatched junction bases: 10. The CDR3 loop spans 15 amino acids. Germline lookup yields CDR1 SNHLY and CDR2 FYNNEI. The CDR3 region is CASKVLAGGQGEQFF. CDR3 sequence (DNA): TGTGCCAGCAAAGTCCTAGCGGGAGGGCAGGGTGAGCAGTTCTTC.

The chain uses TRBV5-6 and TRBJ1-2; 8 positions match TRBD1. The CDR3 runs 14 residues. J gave up 4 bases and V 4 bases, and 6 bases lay outside the gene matches. Germline V gene data show CDR1 as SGHDT and CDR2 as YYEEEE. CDR3 amino acids: CASSTGTGLYGYTF. DNA for the CDR3: TGTGCCAGCAGCACGGGGACAGGTCTCTATGGCTACACCTTC.

The chain joins TRBV19 to TRBJ2-7, with D perhaps matching TRBD1 (6 bases). Germline V lookup: CDR1 LNHDA, CDR2 SQIVND (reference sequence). Trimming removed 4 bases from V and 2 bases from J, with 12 bases in between. The CDR3 length is 14 residues. The CDR3 reads CASSKGDLAYEQYF. For the CDR3, the DNA is TGTGCCAGTAGTAAGGGGGACCTAGCCTACGAGCAGTACTTC.

This sequence joins TRBV30 and TRBJ2-1; TRBD2 matches at 7 bases. Germline CDR1 is GTSNPN and CDR2 is SVGIG (reference sequence). Losses at the gene ends were 4 bases for V and 4 bases for J; bases not matched to a gene: 4. The CDR3 totals 13 residues. The CDR3: CAWKSGGYNEQFF. The CDR3 DNA reads as TGTGCCTGGAAGTCGGGGGGTTACAATGAGCAGTTCTTC.

The rearrangement uses TRBV19 and TRBJ2-3; TRBD2 matches at 10 bases. The CDR3 extends over 16 amino acids. The germline CDR1 and CDR2 sequences are LNHDA and SQIVND (reference sequence). V was clipped by 5 bases and J by 3 bases; unmatched bases: 8. Here the CDR3 reads CASSVYSGGMTDTQYF. The CDR3 nucleotides are TGTGCCAGTAGTGTCTATAGCGGGGGGATGACAGATACGCAGTATTTT.

The CDR3 spells CASSSTIGNTIYF. The CDR3 DNA follows: TGTGCCAGCAGCTCGACAATTGGAAACACCATATATTTT. V and J are TRBV7-2 and TRBJ1-3; D gene ambiguous. The CDR3 loop spans 13 amino acids. CDR1 is SGHTA and CDR2 is FQGNSA in the germline V gene. The V gene lost 4 bases and the J gene lost 3 bases, with 7 bases spanning the gap. Full variable domain (rest looked up from reference TRBV7-2 and TRBJ1-3): GAGVSQSPSNKVTEKGKDVELRCDPISGHTALYWYRQSLGQGLEFLIYFQGNSAPDKSGLPSDRFSAERTGGSVSTLTIQRTQQEDSAVYLCASSSTIGNTIYFGEGSWLTVV.

The genes are TRBV5-1 and TRBJ1-6; tentative D call: TRBD1 (5 bases). V was shortened by 1 base and J by 9 bases, with 17 bases between the two germline ends. The CDR3 is 16 residues long. CDR1 and CDR2 from the germline V gene are SGHRS and YFSETQ. CDR3 nucleotide sequence: TGCGCCAGCAGCTTGTCAGCCAGGGCGGAAGGTTCACCCCTCCACTTT. As protein: CASSLSARAEGSPLHF.

V gene TRBV19 combines with J gene TRBJ2-2; possibly TRBD1 for D (5 bases). The germline V gene has CDR1 LNHDA and CDR2 SQIVND (reference sequence). The V end lost 1 base, the J end lost 6 bases, and 9 bases lay between the germline ends. The CDR3 totals 14 residues. This CDR3 reads CASSIVGVSGELFF. As DNA, the CDR3 is TGTGCCAGTAGTATAGTAGGGGTTTCCGGGGAGCTGTTTTTT.

The chain combines TRBV27 with TRBJ2-7; the match to TRBD1 covers 7 bases. The ends lost 6 bases at V and 1 base at J; junction bases unmatched: 12. The germline V gene encodes CDR1 MNHEY and CDR2 SMNVEV (reference sequence). The CDR3 runs 16 residues. CDR3 loop: CASSHLGTDNSYEQYF. In nucleotides, the CDR3 is TGTGCCAGCAGCCACCTTGGGACAGATAATTCCTACGAGCAGTACTTC.

The table lists this clone with a count of one. V and J are TRBV3-1 (or the pseudogene TRBV3-2) and TRBJ2-3; D unclear. This CDR3 region has 14 residues. Deletions cut 1 base from V and 4 bases from J, with 9 bases between. The germline CDR1 and CDR2 sequences are LGHDT and YNNKEL (reference sequence). The CDR3 protein is CASSQGHSADTQYF. For the CDR3, the DNA is TGTGCCAGCAGCCAAGGTCATTCGGCAGATACGCAGTATTTT.

This chain joins TRBV5-5 and TRBJ1-2; 7 nucleotides agree with TRBD1. Germline trimming cut 5 bases from V and 4 bases from J; bases unmatched to any gene: 5. Germline CDR1 SGHKS, CDR2 YYEKEE (reference sequence). CDR3 size: 13 residues. The CDR3 loop reads CASSPGTVYGYTF. The DNA of the CDR3 is TGTGCCAGCAGTCCCGGGACAGTCTATGGCTACACCTTC.

This rearrangement joins TRBV2 to TRBJ1-2; D possibly corresponds to TRBD1 (6 bases). The germline gives CDR1 SNHLY, CDR2 FYNNEI. With 2 bases removed from V and 4 bases from J, the gap between germline ends came to 17 bases. The CDR3 length is 16 residues. CDR3: CASSEFPTGGAYGYTF. As DNA, the CDR3 is TGTGCCAGCAGTGAATTTCCTACGGGGGGGGCCTATGGCTACACCTTC.

The V call is TRBV19, the J call TRBJ1-4, with D perhaps TRBD1 (6 bases). Trimming shortened V by 8 bases and J by 0 bases, and 13 bases separated the two germline ends. The CDR3 sequence is 15 residues long. The germline CDR1 and CDR2 sequences are LNHDA and SQIVND (reference sequence). The CDR3 spells CASQGQLTTNEKLFF. Here the CDR3 DNA reads TGTGCCAGTCAAGGACAGCTGACAACTAATGAAAAACTGTTTTTT.

The V gene is TRBV5-4, the J gene TRBJ2-1, with a weak D call TRBD2 (6 bases). CDR1 is SGHNT and CDR2 is YYREEE in the germline V gene (reference sequence). This CDR3 spans 14 amino acids. Trimming pared 4 bases from V and 4 bases from J, leaving 12 bases between. The CDR3, as DNA: TGTGCCAGCAGCCTTAGCGGACTTTACAATGAGCAGTTCTTC. Its protein is CASSLSGLYNEQFF.

This clone was seen a few times. V and J are TRBV14 and TRBJ2-7; D call uncertain. This CDR3 spans 15 amino acids. Germline V gene data show CDR1 as SGHDN and CDR2 as FVKESK. V lost 0 bases, J lost 2 bases, and 11 bases lay in between. The CDR3 is CASSQDEALPYEQYF. CDR3 bases: TGTGCCAGCAGCCAAGACGAGGCTTTACCCTACGAGCAGTACTTC.

This chain joins TRBV4-3 and TRBJ1-3; D ambiguous. CDR3 size: 15 residues. The V end was cut by 0 bases, the J end by 8 bases, with 14 bases between. CDR1 and CDR2 (germline): LGHNA, YSLEER. The CDR3 spells CASSQESGRVDTIYF. The CDR3 DNA is TGCGCCAGCAGCCAAGAGTCCGGGCGGGTGGACACCATATATTTT.